One sample yielded the 27 T cell receptor beta chains listed below, sequenced in a study of CD8 T cells in Susac syndrome. An amount of RNA that ranged from roughly 0.5 to 1 ug was reverse transcribed with random hexamers. TCRdb analysed the immunoSEQ multiplex PCR reads with MiXCR anew, one entry per CDR3 protein. The sample carries under 200,000 distinct CDR3 sequences, 85% to 95% recorded once. Sequenced material: CD4+ T cells from PBMCs. These receptors were taken from a human donor in good health.

This chain uses TRBV29-1 with TRBJ2-1, with 12 nucleotides matching TRBD2. The CDR3 spans 14 residues. Trimming cost V 6 bases and J 4 bases; bases outside gene matches: 4. Germline loops: CDR1 SQVTM, CDR2 ANQGSEA. The CDR3, as DNA: TGCAGCGTATCCGGACTAGCGGGGTACAATGAGCAGTTCTTC. Translated, it gives CSVSGLAGYNEQFF.

This clonotype was detected once. This chain links TRBV3-1 with TRBJ2-5; no reliable D call. The length of the CDR3 is 13 residues. The V gene lost 0 bases and the J gene lost 3 bases, with 5 bases spanning the gap. Per the germline V gene, CDR1 is LGHDT and CDR2 is YNNKEL (reference sequence). Written as DNA, the CDR3 is TGTGCCAGCAGCCAAGAATTGGAAGAGACCCAGTACTTC. Translation gives CASSQELEETQYF.

This chain joins TRBV30 and TRBJ1-5, with D possibly TRBD1 on 6 matching bases. Germline loops: CDR1 GTSNPN, CDR2 SVGIG (reference sequence). The CDR3 contains 13 residues. Trimming took off 5 bases at V and 5 bases at J, with 13 bases between the two ends. Here the CDR3 reads CAWGERTDQPQHF. The CDR3 nucleotides are TGTGCCTGGGGGGAGCGGACAGATCAGCCCCAGCATTTT.

V and J are TRBV5-4 and TRBJ2-5; 10 bases align to TRBD2. The germline gives CDR1 SGHNT, CDR2 YYREEE (reference sequence). The CDR3 has 15 amino acids. Losses at the gene ends were 3 bases for V and 3 bases for J; bases not matched to a gene: 5. The CDR3 DNA reads TGTGCCAGCAGCTCGGTTACTAGCGGGGAAGAGACCCAGTACTTC. This encodes CASSSVTSGEETQYF.

The chain carries TRBV20-1 and TRBJ2-5; 11 bases line up with TRBD2. The length of the CDR3 is 15 residues. The germline V gene encodes CDR1 DFQATT and CDR2 SNEGSKA (reference sequence). Unmatched junction bases numbered 3, after V lost 2 bases and J lost 1 base. This chain's CDR3 is CSARMLAGGQETQYF. The CDR3 bases are TGCAGTGCTAGAATGCTAGCGGGGGGCCAAGAGACCCAGTACTTC.

This clonotype was detected only once. This sequence joins TRBV6-5 and TRBJ2-5; D may be TRBD1 (6 bases). This CDR3 comprises 12 residues. Between the trimmed V and J ends, which lost 5 bases and 3 bases, there was a span of 7 bases. CDR1 and CDR2 (germline): MNHEY, SVGAGI. The CDR3 coding sequence is TGTGCCAGCAGTGGGGGCGAAGAGACCCAGTACTTC. This codes for CASSGGEETQYF.

The chain links TRBV9 to TRBJ2-3; 8 bases map to TRBD2. The germline V gene has CDR1 SGDLS and CDR2 YYNGEE. The junction had 6 bases not matched to a gene; V was cut back by 3 bases and J by 0 bases. There are 16 residues in the CDR3. Written as DNA, the CDR3 is TGTGCCAGCAGCGAGGAGACTAGCGCGAGCACAGATACGCAGTATTTT. Amino acid sequence: CASSEETSASTDTQYF.

This clonotype was seen just once. V usage is TRBV19 and J usage is TRBJ2-2, with D possibly matching TRBD1 (5 bases). V lost 3 bases and J lost 1, with 9 bases in between. Germline loops: CDR1 LNHDA, CDR2 SQIVND (reference sequence). The CDR3 is 15 amino acids. In DNA form, the CDR3 reads TGTGCCAGTAGTATTCAAGGACAGAACACCGGGGAGCTGTTTTTT. This gives the protein CASSIQGQNTGELFF.

The rearrangement joins TRBV19 to TRBJ1-2; no clear D gene. This CDR3 has 11 amino acids. Trimming shortened V by 7 bases and J by 8 bases, and 11 bases separated the two germline ends. Germline loops: CDR1 LNHDA, CDR2 SQIVND (reference sequence). The DNA of the CDR3 is TGTGCCAGTAATGGGGTTGGCGGCTACACCTTC. This codes for CASNGVGGYTF. The full variable domain, its missing parts supplied by reference TRBV19 and TRBJ1-2, is DGGITQSPKYLFRKEGQNVTLSCEQNLNHDAMYWYRQDPGQGLRLIYYSQIVNDFQKGDIAEGYSVSREKKESFPLTVTSAQKNPTAFYLCASNGVGGYTFGSGTRLTVV.

V and J are TRBV20-1 and TRBJ2-1; D gene uncertain. There are 12 residues in the CDR3. Germline CDR1 is DFQATT and CDR2 is SNEGSKA (reference sequence). The V end was cut by 3 bases, the J end by 7 bases, with 10 bases between. The CDR3 protein is CSASWVWNEQFF. CDR3 sequence (DNA): TGCAGTGCTAGCTGGGTGTGGAATGAGCAGTTCTTC.

The gene calls are TRBV24-1 and TRBJ2-4; D unclear. Germline V gene lookup returns CDR1 KGHDR and CDR2 SFDVKD. The V end was cut by 0 bases, the J end by 8 bases, with 10 bases between. The CDR3 totals 14 residues. In DNA, the CDR3 is TGTGCCACCAGTGATTTGCGCTTCTCTGACATTCAGTACTTC. It translates to CATSDLRFSDIQYF.

The chain is built from TRBV20-1 and TRBJ1-2; a possible D gene is TRBD1 (5 bases). The V end was cut by 4 bases, the J end by 0 bases, with 12 bases between. The CDR3 is made up of 14 amino acids. Germline CDR1 reads DFQATT; CDR2 reads SNEGSKA (reference sequence). CDR3 residues: CSATAGTANYGYTF. The CDR3 DNA sequence: TGCAGTGCTACCGCCGGGACGGCTAACTATGGCTACACCTTC.

Only one count was recorded for this clonotype. The CDR3 sequence: CSARPVNEQFF. Here the CDR3 DNA reads TGCAGTGCTAGGCCTGTCAATGAGCAGTTCTTC. The chain combines TRBV20-1 with TRBJ2-1; no clear D gene. V was cut by 3 bases and J by 6 bases, with 6 bases left in between. Germline V gives CDR1 DFQATT, CDR2 SNEGSKA (reference sequence). There are 11 residues in the CDR3.

The chain is built from TRBV29-1 and TRBJ2-7; possibly TRBD1 for D (6 bases). The CDR3 has 12 amino acids. Germline lookup yields CDR1 SQVTM and CDR2 ANQGSEA. Trimming shortened V by 4 bases and J by 0 bases, and 7 bases separated the two germline ends. CDR3 region: CSVVGGSYEQYV. Written as DNA, the CDR3 is TGCAGCGTTGTAGGGGGCTCCTACGAGCAGTACGTC.

This chain joins TRBV20-1 and TRBJ2-5; D may be TRBD1 (6 bases). This CDR3 is 15 amino acids long. Trimming took 6 bases from V and 2 from J, leaving 19 bases between them. The germline CDR1 and CDR2 sequences are DFQATT and SNEGSKA (reference sequence). CDR3 sequence (DNA): TGCAGTGCAGACCGTATTAGGGACATTCAAGAGACCCAGTACTTC. It yields the protein CSADRIRDIQETQYF.

This chain connects TRBV15 to TRBJ2-3; 8 bases are shared with TRBD2. CDR3 length: 15 residues. CDR1 and CDR2 from the germline V gene are LNHNV and YYDKDF (reference sequence). The V gene end was trimmed by 2 bases and the J gene end by 4 bases; junction bases not matched to a gene: 5. The CDR3 DNA reads TGTGCCACCAGCAGAAGGAGCGGGGGCGCAGATACGCAGTATTTT. Translating gives CATSRRSGGADTQYF.

The chain recombines TRBV20-1 with TRBJ2-1; D might be TRBD2 (5 bases). This CDR3 contains 12 residues. V lost 4 bases, J lost 4 bases, and 8 bases lay in between. Germline-derived CDR1 and CDR2 are DFQATT and SNEGSKA (reference sequence). The CDR3 DNA reads TGCAGTGCTACTGGAGGTTACAATGAGCAGTTCTTC. It encodes CSATGGYNEQFF.

V usage is TRBV3-1 and J usage is TRBJ2-1; 9 bases fit TRBD2. Germline V CDR1 and CDR2: LGHDT, YNNKEL (reference sequence). J gave up 4 bases and V 5 bases, and 6 bases lay outside the gene matches. The CDR3 is 15 residues long. As DNA, the CDR3 is TGTGCCAGCAGCGGTAGCCTAGCGGGATACAATGAGCAGTTCTTC. Amino acids: CASSGSLAGYNEQFF.

The V call is TRBV24-1, the J call TRBJ2-1; D unclear. CDR1 and CDR2 from the germline V gene are KGHDR and SFDVKD. The V end lost 6 bases, the J end lost 2 bases, and 7 bases lay between the germline ends. This CDR3 region has 13 residues. The CDR3 here is CATSLGTYNEQFF. CDR3 DNA: TGTGCCACCAGTCTGGGAACCTACAATGAGCAGTTCTTC.

V and J are TRBV3-1 and TRBJ1-5; 7 nucleotides line up with TRBD1. The V gene's germline CDR1 is LGHDT and CDR2 YNNKEL (reference sequence). The V and J ends lost 5 bases and 5 bases, in that order; junction bases with no gene match: 3. The CDR3 consists of 13 residues. CDR3 DNA sequence: TGTGCCAGCAGCTTTACAGGGGATCAGCCCCAGCATTTT. Its protein is CASSFTGDQPQHF.

V and J are TRBV29-1 and TRBJ2-5; tentatively, D is TRBD1 (5 bases). The CDR3 spans 12 residues. Trimming cost V 7 bases and J 3 bases, with 12 bases left between them. CDR1 SQVTM and CDR2 ANQGSEA come from the germline V gene. The CDR3 DNA follows: TGCAGCGGGGCGAGACAGAAAGAGACCCAGTACTTC. It specifies CSGARQKETQYF.

This clonotype was recorded once. This chain joins TRBV10-3 and TRBJ2-5; TRBD1 might be the D (5 bases). Trimming removed 0 bases from V and 4 bases from J, with 12 bases in between. The CDR3 is 15 amino acids. Germline V gene data show CDR1 as ENHRY and CDR2 as SYGVKD. The CDR3 region is CAISESSGRGETQYF. In DNA form, the CDR3 reads TGTGCCATCAGTGAGTCATCAGGGCGAGGAGAGACCCAGTACTTC.

This chain connects TRBV6-5 to TRBJ1-5; D possibly corresponds to TRBD1 (5 bases). The CDR3 loop spans 16 amino acids. V dropped 4 bases and J dropped 6 bases, with 19 bases sitting between them. Germline CDR1 and CDR2: MNHEY and SVGAGI. The CDR3: CASSSYQWGLSQPQHF. In DNA, the CDR3 is TGTGCCAGCAGTTCGTATCAGTGGGGGTTGAGTCAGCCCCAGCATTTT.

The V and J genes are TRBV20-1 and TRBJ2-3; D gene unclear. With 5 bases removed from V and 4 bases from J, the gap between germline ends came to 13 bases. The CDR3 contains 13 residues. Germline values: CDR1 DFQATT, CDR2 SNEGSKA (reference sequence). The chain's CDR3 is CSAGPVWADTQYF. In DNA, the CDR3 is TGCAGTGCTGGGCCGGTTTGGGCAGATACGCAGTATTTT.

The chain carries TRBV28 and TRBJ2-7; unclear D gene. Between the trimmed V and J ends, which lost 5 bases and 0 bases, there was a span of 11 bases. The CDR3 consists of 14 residues. The V gene's germline CDR1 is MDHEN and CDR2 SYDVKM. The CDR3 protein is CASSLGINSYEQYV. The CDR3 DNA sequence: TGTGCCAGCAGTCTTGGTATTAACTCCTACGAGCAGTACGTC.

The V and J genes are TRBV10-1 and TRBJ2-5, with no clear D. This CDR3 has 9 residues. Deletions cut 9 bases from V and 4 bases from J, with 3 bases between. Germline CDR1 reads WNHNN; CDR2 reads SYGVQD (reference sequence). CDR3 DNA sequence: TGCGCCAGGGGAGAGACCCAGTACTTC. Its translation: CARGETQYF.

The V gene is TRBV13, the J gene TRBJ2-3; perhaps D is TRBD1 or TRBD2 (7 bases each). CDR3 length: 16 residues. V lost 3 bases, J lost 3 bases, and 16 bases lay in between. CDR1 and CDR2 (germline): PRHDT, FYEKMQ (reference sequence). This CDR3 reads CASSFPRGGQTDTQYF. Written as DNA, the CDR3 is TGTGCCAGCAGCTTCCCCCGCGGGGGACAGACAGATACGCAGTATTTT.